A single sample is the source of the 29 T cell receptor beta chains below, sequenced in a study of cytomegalovirus exposure and HLA in healthy donors. This PCR relied on a set of 60 Vbeta primers and 13 Jbeta primers. Method: immunoSEQ multiplex PCR; TCRdb's copy keeps in-frame clones and lacks some. The sample yields under 150,000 clones, roughly 78% seen once. Input material: PBMCs. The receptors derive from a man aged 25-45 years in good health and CMV-seronegative.

The gene calls are TRBV6-5 and TRBJ2-3; TRBD1 aligns across 10 bases. With V trimmed by 0 bases and J by 6 bases, 3 bases remained unmatched. Per germline, CDR1 MNHEY and CDR2 SVGAGI. The CDR3 has 15 residues. CDR3 residues: CASSYSGTGVDTQYF. The DNA of the CDR3 is TGTGCCAGCAGTTACTCCGGGACAGGGGTGGATACGCAGTATTTT.

The chain employs TRBV27 and TRBJ1-4; unclear D gene. Per germline, CDR1 MNHEY and CDR2 SMNVEV (reference sequence). The CDR3 sequence is 15 residues long. V lost 1 base, J lost 0 bases, and 6 bases lay in between. CDR3 in amino acids: CASSLLASTNEKLFF. The CDR3 DNA is TGTGCCAGCAGTTTATTGGCTTCAACTAATGAAAAACTGTTTTTT.

This chain joins TRBV6-6 and TRBJ2-2, with D possibly matching TRBD1 (6 bases). Trimming left V 3 bases short and J 0 bases short, with 11 bases between. Germline values: CDR1 MNHNY, CDR2 SVGAGI (reference sequence). This CDR3 contains 16 residues. In DNA form, the CDR3 reads TGTGCCAGCAGTTATGAAGGGGACACGAACACCGGGGAGCTGTTTTTT. The encoded protein is CASSYEGDTNTGELFF.

The chain recombines TRBV7-2 with TRBJ2-7; D is possibly TRBD1 (6 bases). This CDR3 is built from 15 residues. Germline CDR1 and CDR2: SGHTA and FQGNSA. V was pared by 5 bases and J by 3 bases, with 17 bases between. The CDR3 DNA reads as TGTGCCAGCAGCGACCACGGGACACTAAACTACGAGCAGTACTTC. It specifies CASSDHGTLNYEQYF.

Of note for this clone: At one end the junction does not follow the germline gene, possibly because of a read error. V is TRBV7-9 and J is TRBJ1-3, with D perhaps matching TRBD1 (6 bases). Germline V gene sequence: CDR1 SEHNR, CDR2 FQNEAQ (reference sequence). This CDR3 spans 15 amino acids. CDR3 amino acids: CASSLAGAGGNTIYF. The DNA for the CDR3 is TGTGCCAGCAGCCTAGCAGGGGCAGGTGGAAACACCATATATTTT.

This chain uses TRBV25-1 with TRBJ1-1; D not certain. Germline CDR1 MGHDK, CDR2 SYGVNS. V was cut by 4 bases and J by 9 bases, with 9 bases left in between. This CDR3 comprises 11 residues. CDR3 sequence (DNA): TGTGCCAGCAGTGGAATCAGAAAAGCTTTCTTT. Translated: CASSGIRKAFF.

This clone was seen only once. V gene TRBV6-1 combines with J gene TRBJ1-2; 9 bases are shared with TRBD1. Germline-derived CDR1 and CDR2 are MNHNS and SASEGT. V trimming: 7 bases; J trimming: 5 bases; junction bases outside the gene matches: 8. This CDR3 spans 14 amino acids. The CDR3 sequence: CASNDGTGRYGYTF. In DNA, the CDR3 is TGTGCCAGCAATGACGGGACAGGGCGTTATGGCTACACCTTC.

This chain uses TRBV5-6 with TRBJ2-2; D gene unclear. From germline, CDR1 is SGHDT and CDR2 YYEEEE. The CDR3 totals 16 residues. Trimming stripped 1 base from V and 6 bases from J, with 16 bases between. CDR3 coding DNA: TGTGCCAGCAGCTTGCCACGGAGAGGAATAGCCGGGGAGCTGTTTTTT. Translation: CASSLPRRGIAGELFF.

This chain connects TRBV5-1 to TRBJ1-4; the match to TRBD1 covers 8 bases. The V and J ends lost 3 bases and 0 bases, in that order; junction bases with no gene match: 13. Germline values: CDR1 SGHRS, CDR2 YFSETQ. The CDR3 totals 19 residues. The DNA of the CDR3 is TGCGCCAGCAGCTGGGACTCGGACAGGACAGGGACAACTAATGAAAAACTGTTTTTT. It yields the protein CASSWDSDRTGTTNEKLFF.

V usage is TRBV4-2 and J usage is TRBJ2-7, with 8 bases fitting TRBD2. V dropped 1 base and J dropped 3; count of bases not matched to a gene: 11. The CDR3 consists of 17 residues. Germline V gene lookup returns CDR1 LGHNA and CDR2 YNFKEQ. Written as DNA, the CDR3 is TGTGCCAGCAGCCAAGGAGGAGCCGGGACTAGATACTACGAGCAGTACTTC. It encodes CASSQGGAGTRYYEQYF.

This sequence joins TRBV7-2 and TRBJ2-7; D is unresolved. The CDR3 runs to 15 residues. V gave up 4 bases and J gave up 3 bases, with 16 bases separating them. CDR1 and CDR2 from the germline V gene are SGHTA and FQGNSA. The CDR3 DNA sequence: TGTGCCAGCAGCTCCGGTAGCTCCGCCATCTACGAGCAGTACTTC. Translation gives CASSSGSSAIYEQYF.

V gene TRBV11-2 combines with J gene TRBJ2-7, with unresolved D. CDR3 length: 13 residues. Trimming stripped 3 bases from V and 4 bases from J, with 10 bases between. Germline V CDR1 and CDR2: SGHAT, FQNNGV. In DNA, the CDR3 is TGTGCCAGCAGCTTTGTAGGAGTTTACGAGCAGTACTTC. Its protein product is CASSFVGVYEQYF.

DNA for the CDR3: TGTGCCAGCAGCCCGGTGGGTCGTGAACTAGAAGGCTACACCTTC. This codes for CASSPVGRELEGYTF. The chain carries TRBV5-6 and TRBJ1-2; no clear D gene. The V end was cut by 4 bases, the J end by 8 bases, with 21 bases between. The germline CDR1 and CDR2 sequences are SGHDT and YYEEEE. The CDR3 runs to 15 residues.

The chain has TRBV5-1 and TRBJ2-7, with 8 bases aligning to TRBD1. The CDR3 has 14 residues. Per germline, CDR1 SGHRS and CDR2 YFSETQ. V lost 4 bases and J lost 6; bases outside the gene matches: 9. CDR3 loop: CASSPRDRLGEQYF. The CDR3 DNA follows: TGCGCCAGCAGCCCCCGGGACAGGTTGGGCGAGCAGTACTTC.

The chain recombines TRBV10-3 with TRBJ1-1; D perhaps matches TRBD1 (5 bases). The V end was cut by 5 bases, the J end by 5 bases, with 21 bases between. Germline-derived CDR1 and CDR2 are ENHRY and SYGVKD. This CDR3 contains 16 residues. The DNA for the CDR3 is TGTGCCATCAGTAGTGGGGGGACTTTCTCGGGGACTGAAGCTTTCTTT. This codes for CAISSGGTFSGTEAFF.

V usage is TRBV19 and J usage is TRBJ2-5, with 7 bases identical to TRBD2. This CDR3 region has 15 residues. The junction had 9 bases not matched to a gene; V was cut back by 7 bases and J by 1 base. The germline gives CDR1 LNHDA, CDR2 SQIVND (reference sequence). CDR3 in amino acids: CASTPGGGLQETQYF. In DNA form, the CDR3 reads TGTGCCAGTACTCCGGGGGGTGGCCTCCAAGAGACCCAGTACTTC. The entire variable domain, with the rest obtained from reference TRBV19 and TRBJ2-5, is as follows: DGGITQSPKYLFRKEGQNVTLSCEQNLNHDAMYWYRQDPGQGLRLIYYSQIVNDFQKGDIAEGYSVSREKKESFPLTVTSAQKNPTAFYLCASTPGGGLQETQYFGPGTRLLVL.

The chain employs TRBV28 and TRBJ2-2, with D possibly being TRBD1 (6 bases). The CDR3 is 15 residues long. The germline gives CDR1 MDHEN, CDR2 SYDVKM. The ends were cut back, 3 bases at V and 2 bases at J, with 10 bases in the middle. CDR3 amino acids: CASSFAGANTGELFF. DNA of the CDR3: TGTGCCAGCAGTTTTGCAGGGGCAAACACCGGGGAGCTGTTTTTT. Full variable domain (remainder filled in from reference TRBV28 and TRBJ2-2): DVKVTQSSRYLVKRTGEKVFLECVQDMDHENMFWYRQDPGLGLRLIYFSYDVKMKEKGDIPEGYSVSREKKERFSLILESASTNQTSMYLCASSFAGANTGELFFGEGSRLTVL.

The rearrangement joins TRBV2 to TRBJ1-6, with TRBD1 as a possible D gene (5 bases). The CDR3 contains 13 residues. Germline CDR1 reads SNHLY; CDR2 reads FYNNEI. Trimming stripped 7 bases from V and 8 bases from J, with 12 bases between. The CDR3 loop is CASKGAKDSPLHF. For the CDR3, the DNA is TGTGCCAGCAAAGGGGCCAAGGATTCACCCCTCCACTTT. Full variable domain (missing parts from reference TRBV2 and TRBJ1-6): EPEVTQTPSHQVTQMGQEVILRCVPISNHLYFYWYRQILGQKVEFLVSFYNNEISEKSEIFDDQFSVERPDGSNFTLKIRSTKLEDSAMYFCASKGAKDSPLHFGNGTRLTVT.

The chain couples TRBV18 to TRBJ1-2, with TRBD1 matching 9 bases. V lost 0 bases to trimming and J lost 4 bases; unmatched junction nucleotides: 9. Germline CDR1 is KGHSH and CDR2 is LQKENI. This CDR3 contains 17 residues. The DNA for the CDR3 is TGTGCCAGCTCACCACCGTGGGGAGGGACAGGGCCCTATGGCTACACCTTC. Its protein product is CASSPPWGGTGPYGYTF.

This sequence joins TRBV7-9 and TRBJ1-2, with D perhaps matching TRBD1 (6 bases). The germline V gene has CDR1 SEHNR and CDR2 FQNEAQ (reference sequence). Deletions cut 4 bases from V and 4 bases from J, with 19 bases between. The CDR3 consists of 16 residues. CDR3 DNA: TGTGCCAGCAGCTCAATCGCTACAGGGTCGACCTATGGCTACACCTTC. Protein: CASSSIATGSTYGYTF.

J is TRBJ1-6 and V is TRBV7-8; TRBD1 matches 8 bases. CDR1 and CDR2 from the germline V gene are SGHVS and FQNEAQ. V trimming: 4 bases; J trimming: 5 bases; junction bases outside the gene matches: 10. CDR3 size: 17 residues. The chain's CDR3 is CASSSSRTGTNNSPLHF. The DNA for the CDR3 is TGTGCCAGCAGCTCATCTAGGACAGGGACAAATAATTCACCCCTCCACTTT.

The chain joins TRBV28 to TRBJ1-6, with 8 bases matching TRBD1. This CDR3 is built from 15 residues. Per germline, CDR1 MDHEN and CDR2 SYDVKM. V was clipped by 7 bases and J by 9 bases; unmatched bases: 11. As DNA, the CDR3 is TGTGCCAGCATTAAGAGGCGGGACAGGCCTTCACCCCTCCACTTT. Translating it yields CASIKRRDRPSPLHF.

V is TRBV28 and J is TRBJ1-3, with no clear D. Germline lookup yields CDR1 MDHEN and CDR2 SYDVKM. The CDR3 runs to 17 residues. V dropped 2 bases and J dropped 0 bases, with 14 bases sitting between them. CDR3 residues: CASSLRDVGSSGNTIYF. As DNA, the CDR3 is TGTGCCAGCAGTTTACGCGATGTTGGGAGCTCTGGAAACACCATATATTTT.

The chain links TRBV29-1 to TRBJ2-3; TRBD2 agrees at 8 bases. Unmatched junction bases numbered 7, after V lost 5 bases and J lost 0 bases. The V gene's germline CDR1 is SQVTM and CDR2 ANQGSEA. The CDR3 has 15 residues. DNA of the CDR3: TGCAGCGTTCGGCCGGGGGGGCAAAGCACAGATACGCAGTATTTT. Its translation is CSVRPGGQSTDTQYF.

The J gene is TRBJ1-5, the V gene TRBV28; no definite D call. Looked up from germline, CDR1 is MDHEN and CDR2 is SYDVKM. Trimming shortened V by 3 bases and J by 8 bases, and 11 bases separated the two germline ends. The CDR3 covers 13 residues. The CDR3: CASSFRLGEPQHF. DNA of the CDR3: TGTGCCAGCAGTTTTCGTCTGGGAGAGCCCCAGCATTTT.

The V and J genes are TRBV11-3 and TRBJ2-1, with 16 bases aligning to TRBD2. The CDR3 is 20 amino acids. Germline trimming cut 2 bases from V and 4 bases from J; bases unmatched to any gene: 11. From germline, CDR1 is SGHNT and CDR2 YENEEA. DNA for the CDR3: TGTGCCAGCAGCTTACGCCGGGGACTAGCGGGAGGGGATGGGTACAATGAGCAGTTCTTC. This sequence encodes CASSLRRGLAGGDGYNEQFF.

This clone was found a few times. This sequence joins TRBV6-5 and TRBJ1-1, with a possible D match to TRBD1 (5 bases). Trimming took 2 bases from V and 1 from J, leaving 11 bases between them. Germline V gives CDR1 MNHEY, CDR2 SVGAGI. The CDR3 loop spans 15 amino acids. This CDR3 is CASSYRGTTNTEAFF. The CDR3 DNA follows: TGTGCCAGCAGTTACCGGGGGACGACGAACACTGAAGCTTTCTTT.

The rearrangement joins TRBV28 to TRBJ1-2; 10 nucleotides align to TRBD1. With V trimmed by 2 bases and J by 2 bases, 2 bases remained unmatched. The V gene's germline CDR1 is MDHEN and CDR2 SYDVKM. The CDR3 runs 15 residues. The CDR3 region is CASSLADRGNYGYTF. As DNA, the CDR3 is TGTGCCAGCAGTTTAGCGGACAGGGGGAACTATGGCTACACCTTC.

About this clone itself: With a much larger clone just one base away, this may be a read error. This chain joins TRBV28 and TRBJ2-3; 12 bases match TRBD1. Germline-derived CDR1 and CDR2 are MDHEN and SYDVKM. This CDR3 spans 14 amino acids. The V gene end was trimmed by 6 bases and the J gene end by 4 bases; junction bases not matched to a gene: 2. CDR3 amino acids: CASRGTGGADTQYF. CDR3 in DNA: TGTGCCAGCAGGGGGACAGGGGGCGCAGATACGCAGTATTTT.